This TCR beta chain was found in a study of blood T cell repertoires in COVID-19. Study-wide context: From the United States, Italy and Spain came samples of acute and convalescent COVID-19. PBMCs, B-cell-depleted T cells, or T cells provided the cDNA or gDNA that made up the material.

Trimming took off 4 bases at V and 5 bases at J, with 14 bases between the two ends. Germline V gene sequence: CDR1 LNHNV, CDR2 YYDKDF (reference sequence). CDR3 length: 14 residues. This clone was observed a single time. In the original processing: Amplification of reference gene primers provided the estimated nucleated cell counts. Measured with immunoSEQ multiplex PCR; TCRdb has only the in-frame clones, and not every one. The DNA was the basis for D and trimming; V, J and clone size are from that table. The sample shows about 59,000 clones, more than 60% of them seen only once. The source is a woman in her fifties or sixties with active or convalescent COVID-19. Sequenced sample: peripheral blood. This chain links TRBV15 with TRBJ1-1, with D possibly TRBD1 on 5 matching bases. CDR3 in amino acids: CATSNLGGGTEAFF. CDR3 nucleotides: TGTGCCACCAGCAATCTCGGCGGGGGGACTGAAGCTTTCTTT.